Presented here are 17 T cell receptor beta chains from one specimen sequenced in a study of CD8+CD57+ T cells in acquired aplastic anemia. Genomic DNA templated the TCR beta VDJ and CDR3 profiling. Via MiXCR, TCRdb re-called the reads, giving one row per CDR3 protein. The sample lists hundreds of thousands of distinct CDR3 sequences, around 72% occurring once. The sequenced sample was sorted CD4+, CD8+, or CD8+CD57+ T cells (not recorded which) from PBMCs. These receptors originate from a human donor in good health, serving as a control.

The V gene is TRBV5-6, the J gene TRBJ1-3, with TRBD1 matching 8 bases. Germline CDR1 is SGHDT and CDR2 is YYEEEE. The V and J ends lost 4 bases and 4 bases, in that order; junction bases with no gene match: 4. The CDR3 has 14 amino acids. This chain's CDR3 is CASSQGTGGNTIYF. The CDR3 DNA is TGTGCCAGCAGCCAAGGGACAGGAGGAAACACCATATATTTT.

The J gene is TRBJ2-5, the V gene TRBV12-3 or TRBV12-4, with D tentatively TRBD1 (6 bases). Trimming stripped 4 bases from V and 5 bases from J, with 14 bases between. CDR3 size: 14 residues. The CDR3 sequence: CASSSGWQGETQYF. CDR3 DNA: TGTGCCAGCAGTTCAGGATGGCAGGGGGAGACCCAGTACTTC.

J is TRBJ2-5 and V is TRBV5-1, with TRBD1 identical over 10 bases. This CDR3 contains 15 residues. Germline CDR1 and CDR2: SGHRS and YFSETQ. V lost 2 bases, J lost 5 bases, and 6 bases stayed unmatched. The CDR3 DNA is TGCGCCAGCAGCTTTGGACAGGGGGGCCGGGAGACCCAGTACTTC. Encoded protein: CASSFGQGGRETQYF.

The chain links TRBV2 to TRBJ1-6; unclear D gene. The CDR3 runs to 14 residues. CDR1 is SNHLY and CDR2 is FYNNEI in the germline V gene. Deletions cut 6 bases from V and 10 bases from J, with 16 bases between. CDR3 sequence: CASSRSGARSPLHF. CDR3 DNA sequence: TGTGCCAGCAGCCGATCTGGTGCGCGATCACCCCTCCACTTT.

This clonotype has more than one count but fewer than ten. This chain joins TRBV28 and TRBJ2-7, with 7 nucleotides matching TRBD2. The CDR3 contains 14 residues. Trimming removed 6 bases from V and 1 base from J; junction bases left unmatched: 6. Per germline, CDR1 MDHEN and CDR2 SYDVKM. CDR3 sequence reads: CASRPGLPSYEQYF. The CDR3 DNA reads as TGTGCCAGCAGACCGGGACTACCTTCCTACGAGCAGTACTTC.

Concerning this clonotype itself: A read error is possible here, since a much larger clone lies one base away. CDR3 amino acids: CASNRGAATGTQYF. CDR3 DNA sequence: TGTGCCAGTAATAGGGGGGCGGCCACAGGTACGCAGTATTTT. This chain connects TRBV19 to TRBJ2-3; D may correspond to TRBD1 or TRBD2 (6 bases each). This CDR3 is built from 14 residues. Germline V gene lookup returns CDR1 LNHDA and CDR2 SQIVND (reference sequence).

Remarks on this clonotype: At one end the junction does not follow the germline gene, possibly because of a read error. CDR3 amino acids: CASSFPFPGRTKSEQFF. In DNA, the CDR3 is TGTGCTAGCAGCTTCCCCTTTCCCGGCCGTACCAAGAGTGAGCAGTTCTTC. This chain joins TRBV7-7 and TRBJ2-1, with D unresolved. Germline-derived CDR1 and CDR2 are SSHAT and FNYEAQ (reference sequence). The CDR3 is made up of 17 amino acids.

The rearrangement links TRBV7-7 to TRBJ1-3; D is undetermined. Germline V gives CDR1 SSHAT, CDR2 FNYEAQ (reference sequence). The CDR3 covers 17 residues. Trimming shortened V by 5 bases and J by 10 bases, and 27 bases separated the two germline ends. The CDR3 here is CASSPRDTQDFGTTIYF. The CDR3 DNA sequence: TGTGCCAGCAGCCCCCGCGACACGCAGGATTTTGGCACAACCATATATTTT.

The V call is TRBV7-2, the J call TRBJ2-7; TRBD1 aligns across 7 bases. CDR3 length: 16 amino acids. Germline V CDR1 and CDR2: SGHTA, FQGNSA. The V gene end was trimmed by 3 bases and the J gene end by 3 bases; junction bases not matched to a gene: 11. The CDR3 here is CASSLALGGQYYEQYV. In DNA, the CDR3 is TGTGCCAGCAGCTTGGCCCTAGGGGGACAGTACTACGAGCAGTACGTC.

The gene calls are TRBV19 and TRBJ1-5; 9 bases agree with TRBD1. V gave up 4 bases and J gave up 4 bases; unmatched junction bases: 8. Germline CDR1 is LNHDA and CDR2 is SQIVND (reference sequence). CDR3 length equals 16 residues. CDR3 sequence reads: CASSKAPGTGNQPQHF. The DNA for the CDR3 is TGTGCCAGTAGTAAAGCCCCCGGGACAGGGAATCAGCCCCAGCATTTT.

The chain uses TRBV20-1 and TRBJ1-2; D is uncertain. Per the germline V gene, CDR1 is DFQATT and CDR2 is SNEGSKA (reference sequence). The CDR3 consists of 14 residues. V shed 5 bases and J shed 5 bases, with 18 bases lying between them. DNA for the CDR3: TGCAGTGCTCCTGACGGATACACTGAATATGGCTACACCTTC. Residues: CSAPDGYTEYGYTF.

On this clonotype itself: A junction boundary mismatches the germline segment, possibly from a read error. The V and J genes are TRBV9 and TRBJ1-5; the D is unclear. There are 13 residues in the CDR3. Germline loops: CDR1 SGDLS, CDR2 YYNGEE. The CDR3 here is CASSLQGHLGALF. CDR3 nucleotide sequence: TGTGCCAGCAGTTTACAAGGGCACTTGGGCGCGCTTTTT.

The V and J genes are TRBV7-2 and TRBJ1-1; TRBD1 is a possible D gene (5 bases). This CDR3 is built from 12 residues. Trimming pared 5 bases from V and 7 bases from J, leaving 11 bases between. Germline V gives CDR1 SGHTA, CDR2 FQGNSA. The CDR3 nucleotides read TGTGCCAGCAGCATAGACAGAAATGAAGCTTTCTTT. Protein sequence: CASSIDRNEAFF.

As regards this clonotype: This CDR3 is missing its conserved last phenylalanine or tryptophan, likely due to a read error. The DNA is left out, because the CDR3 cannot be placed on it with certainty; the CDR3 is given as TCRdb lists it. V and J are TRBV7-8 and TRBJ2-5. The CDR3 extends over 13 residues, inclusive of both ends. CDR1 is SGHVS, CDR2 FQNEAQ, per germline. CDR3 sequence: CASSLERGTYEQY.

The chain couples TRBV12-3 or TRBV12-4 to TRBJ1-1; 7 nucleotides match TRBD1. Unmatched junction bases numbered 5, after V lost 7 bases and J lost 0 bases. This CDR3 spans 14 amino acids. CDR3 DNA: TGTGCCAGCACCCACAGGGGCGTGAACACTGAAGCTTTCTTT. This gives the protein CASTHRGVNTEAFF.

A word on this clonotype: At one of its ends the junction is not consistent with the germline gene, which may arise from a read error. The chain couples TRBV18 to TRBJ2-1; 13 bases are shared with TRBD2. There are 15 residues in the CDR3. Germline CDR1 is KGHSH and CDR2 is LQKENI. The chain's CDR3 is CASSVTSGGLNEQLF. The DNA of the CDR3 is TGTGCCAGCTCGGTGACTAGCGGGGGGTTGAATGAGCAGCTCTTC.

This chain uses TRBV20-1 with TRBJ1-6, with no clear D. The V gene lost 0 bases and the J gene lost 10 bases, with 10 bases spanning the gap. The V gene's germline CDR1 is DFQATT and CDR2 SNEGSKA (reference sequence). This CDR3 is 13 amino acids long. The DNA for the CDR3 is TGCAGTGCTAGAGATCAGCTACAGTCACCCCTCCACTTT. Amino acid sequence: CSARDQLQSPLHF.